This TCR beta chain was observed in a study of T-cell reconstitution after alpha-beta-depleted transplantation in children (TCRdb year 2016). Background on the whole study: T-cell immune reconstitution after TCRalphabeta/CD19-depleted allogeneic hematopoietic cell transplantation in children was quantitatively tracked in the study by means of TCR repertoire profiling. Summary of the overall study and its limitations: In some patients, high TCRbeta diversity at day 60 was attributed to recipient T cells and intrathymic progenitors that had survived conditioning. Over subsequent months, a decline in hyperexpanded clone frequencies was noted, and after one year, T-cell counts and TCRbeta diversity were mostly ascribed to newly produced T cells. Apparently early alphabetaT-cell count recovery about two months after transplant reportedly relied on only several hundred rapidly expanded clones derived from non-depleted graft cells.

A word on this clonotype: The antigen it binds to is not known. No base qualities exist here, and no much larger clone lies one base off it.

In light of the paper, this sample's treatment or condition label describes: allogeneic hematopoietic cell transplantation with graft depleted of TCRalphabeta T cells and CD19 B cells. Transplant recipients were children who received TCRalphabeta/CD19-depleted allogeneic hematopoietic cell grafts. Deletion took 7 bases off V and 4 bases off J, with a span of 17 bases between the germline ends. Per the germline V gene, MDHEN is the CDR1 and SYDVKM is the CDR2. Reading from cysteine to phenylalanine, the CDR3 counts 15 amino acids. The read is trimmed to its CDR3 DNA, 45 bases read in frame from base 1. Library prep was done by PCR. The reads were generated on an Illumina HiSeq 2500. Molecular barcoding was employed in the preparation of TCR libraries, with unique molecular identifiers being used to normalize TCRbeta repertoire quantification. TCRdb handled the public reads itself, with Q25 trimming in fastp and clone calling in MiXCR, and kept productive beta chains. Rows with a matching CDR3 protein are joined into one entry that keeps the most common DNA and genes. The sample profile shows about 980,000 distinct CDR3 sequences; roughly 29% of them were found once. The ten biggest clones cover more than 25% of the sample.

The material sequenced was PBMCs, mostly from graft donor cells, taken 360 days after TCRalphabeta/CD19-depleted stem cell transplant. This TCR was sampled from a boy in the first two years of life who had a stem cell transplant for SCID, so the T cells may come from the graft donor. This chain joins TRBV28 to TRBJ1-5; the D gene is perhaps TRBD1, from 5 matching bases. The CDR3 in this case is CASTEGSARNQPQHF. The DNA sequence is given as TGTGCCAGCACCGAGGGGTCCGCTAGGAATCAGCCCCAGCATTTT. With the rest looked up from the reference TRBV28 and TRBJ1-5 genes rather than sequenced, the full variable domain is DVKVTQSSRYLVKRTGEKVFLECVQDMDHENMFWYRQDPGLGLRLIYFSYDVKMKEKGDIPEGYSVSREKKERFSLILESASTNQTSMYLCASTEGSARNQPQHFGDGTRLSIL.